A single sample is the source of the 5 T cell receptor beta chains below, sequenced in a study of cytomegalovirus exposure and HLA in healthy donors. Both 60 Vbeta primers and 13 Jbeta primers went into the PCR. This table comes from immunoSEQ multiplex PCR, and its TCRdb copy is limited to in-frame clones, with some not included. The sample totals under 150,000 clones. Sequencing was performed on PBMCs. Receptor source: a woman aged 60-75 years in good health and CMV-seronegative.

CDR3 DNA: TGCGCCAGCAGCTTGGAGGGGACAGGGCATGGCTACACCTTC. It encodes CASSLEGTGHGYTF. This chain connects TRBV5-1 to TRBJ1-2; 9 bases fit TRBD1. Germline CDR1 is SGHRS and CDR2 is YFSETQ. The CDR3 loop spans 14 amino acids. After removal of 0 bases from V and 6 bases from J, the junction contained 3 bases not matched to a gene. The variable domain in full, with the rest retrieved from reference TRBV5-1 and TRBJ1-2, is KAGVTQTPRYLIKTRGQQVTLSCSPISGHRSVSWYQQTPGQGLQFLFEYFSETQRNKGNFPGRFSGRQFSNSRSEMNVSTLELGDSALYLCASSLEGTGHGYTFGSGTRLTVV.

The chain couples TRBV7-8 to TRBJ1-5; TRBD1 matches 7 bases. CDR3 length: 15 residues. V trimming: 2 bases; J trimming: 4 bases; junction bases outside the gene matches: 5. Germline V gives CDR1 SGHVS, CDR2 FQNEAQ. CDR3 DNA sequence: TGTGCCAGCAGCTTACAGGTGACAGGGAATCAGCCCCAGCATTTT. As protein: CASSLQVTGNQPQHF.

The chain uses TRBV5-1 and TRBJ2-3, with D maybe TRBD1 (6 bases). Trimming left V 6 bases short and J 6 bases short, with 17 bases between. Germline CDR1 is SGHRS and CDR2 is YFSETQ. CDR3 length: 14 amino acids. CDR3 region: CASTLGPGEDTQYF. CDR3 nucleotide sequence: TGCGCCAGCACCCTTGGGCCAGGGGAGGATACGCAGTATTTT.

The V gene is TRBV4-2, the J gene TRBJ1-1; unclear D gene. This CDR3 spans 14 amino acids. Germline V gives CDR1 LGHNA, CDR2 YNFKEQ. Trimming stripped 4 bases from V and 6 bases from J, with 15 bases between. For the CDR3, the DNA is TGTGCCAGCAGCCCCCCTAATAGAGGAGCTGAAGCTTTCTTT. This encodes CASSPPNRGAEAFF.

The V gene is TRBV2, the J gene TRBJ2-7; a possible D gene is TRBD1 (5 bases). There are 13 residues in the CDR3. The germline CDR1 and CDR2 sequences are SNHLY and FYNNEI. The V gene lost 7 bases and the J gene lost 2 bases, with 12 bases spanning the gap. This CDR3 is CASKGQGPYEQYF. The CDR3 coding sequence is TGTGCCAGCAAGGGCCAGGGTCCCTACGAGCAGTACTTC. The whole variable domain, remainder taken from reference TRBV2 and TRBJ2-7, is EPEVTQTPSHQVTQMGQEVILRCVPISNHLYFYWYRQILGQKVEFLVSFYNNEISEKSEIFDDQFSVERPDGSNFTLKIRSTKLEDSAMYFCASKGQGPYEQYFGPGTRLTVT.